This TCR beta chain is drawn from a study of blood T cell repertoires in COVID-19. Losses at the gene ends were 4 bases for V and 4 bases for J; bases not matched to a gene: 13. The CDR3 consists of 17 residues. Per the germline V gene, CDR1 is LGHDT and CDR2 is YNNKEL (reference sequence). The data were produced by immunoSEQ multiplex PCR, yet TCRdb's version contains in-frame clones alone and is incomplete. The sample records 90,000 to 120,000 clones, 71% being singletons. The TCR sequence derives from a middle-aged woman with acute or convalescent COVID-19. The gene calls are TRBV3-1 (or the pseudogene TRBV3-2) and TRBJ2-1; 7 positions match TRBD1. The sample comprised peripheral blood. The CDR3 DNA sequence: TGTGCCAGCAGCCCATTTCTCCCGGGACAGAAATACAATGAGCAGTTCTTC. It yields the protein CASSPFLPGQKYNEQFF.